The following is a T cell receptor beta chain sequence with its context. Treatment specified: oral pan-JAK inhibitor, 5-10 mg twice daily. V lost 2 bases to trimming and J lost 3 bases; unmatched junction nucleotides: 2. This CDR3 has 15 amino acids. Germline V gene data show CDR1 as SGHAT and CDR2 as FQNNGV. This entry comes from a study of CD8+ T cells in alopecia areata. RNA extraction and reverse transcription yielded cDNA as sequencing template. Measured with immunoSEQ multiplex PCR; TCRdb has only the in-frame clones, and not every one. The sample includes 120,000 or so clones, less than 75% seen only once; the top ten take around 30%.

The rearrangement joins TRBV11-2 to TRBJ2-1; 9 bases agree with TRBD1. The clonotype comes from a human donor with alopecia areata. The input for sequencing was CD8+ T cells sorted from blood, taken at week 4, from a patient treated with tofacitinib. The CDR3 DNA reads TGTGCCAGCAGCTTAAGGGACAGGGTCTACAATGAGCAGTTCTTC. This sequence encodes CASSLRDRVYNEQFF.